This T cell receptor beta chain came from a study of Tregs in tolerant kidney transplant recipients. Study observations and caveats: Biological reproducibility was not directly addressed in this study.

Notes on this clone: Its cognate antigen is unknown.

Germline assignment: CDR1 MNHEY and CDR2 SVGAGI. J was trimmed by 8 bases and V by 2 bases; bases with no gene match: 5. The CDR3 is 13 amino acids. Profiled with immunoSEQ multiplex PCR; TCRdb holds only in-frame clones, not every one. The repertoire has 95,000 to 120,000 clones, around 90% of them found once; the top ten carry around 0.35%. This chain joins TRBV6-5 and TRBJ2-5; 7 nucleotides agree with TRBD2. The material was CD4+ T cells from blood, obtained before the transplant. This TCR was recovered from a human donor who received a combined kidney and bone marrow transplant. The CDR3 protein is CASSYGLAVTQYF. The CDR3 DNA sequence: TGTGCCAGCAGTTACGGCCTAGCGGTAACCCAGTACTTC.